The source of this T cell receptor beta chain is a study of T cells expressing NK-cell markers. About the study: Sorted CD3+CD56+NKG2C+, CD3+CD56+NKG2C- and CD3+CD56-NKG2C+ T cells supplied TCR beta repertoires.

A remark on this clonotype: As yet, its antigen is unknown.

5'RACE template switching with UMIs generated TCR beta cDNA. TCRdb re-called the 5' RACE reads; every CDR3 protein appears as one record, without DNA. Recorded for this sample: about 460,000 distinct CDR3 sequences. Germline V gives CDR1 SGHDT, CDR2 YYEEEE. The CDR3 consists of 15 residues. Overall study results and limits: One observes that, in a handful of donors, these clonotypes were also the leading ones within the CD3+CD56-NKG2C+ fraction.

Sequences were obtained from blood T cells: a sorted CD56 or NKG2C T cell subset, CD4+ or CD8+ T cells, or bulk PBMC T cells (not recorded which). This receptor was identified in a woman in her 50s in good health. The V and J genes are TRBV5-6 and TRBJ1-1; TCRdb gives TRBD1 as the D gene, but with no DNA this cannot be confirmed. CDR3 sequence: CASSLESGSNTEAFF.